Listed here are 2 T cell receptor beta chains from one sample, sequenced in a study of blood T cell repertoires in acute mononucleosis. Time point meaning: acute infectious mononucleosis, at clinical presentation within 2 weeks of symptom onset (visit 1). Sequenced by immunoSEQ multiplex PCR; TCRdb stores in-frame clones only, minus some. This sample has about 7,400 clones; 25% to 30% occur once, and the top ten carry around 26%. The sequencing here drew on EBV YVL epitope tetramer+ CD8+ T cells sorted from PBMCs, taken during acute infectious mononucleosis. Regarding subset: CD8 T cells binding a tetramer with EBV BRLF1 109-117 peptide (YVL-BR). The source of these receptors is a woman aged 18 to 35 with infectious mononucleosis caused by EBV.

This chain links TRBV5-6 with TRBJ2-5, with 12 bases lining up with TRBD2. This CDR3 contains 15 residues. Per the germline V gene, CDR1 is SGHDT and CDR2 is YYEEEE. V shed 3 bases and J 4 bases; nucleotides not matched to a gene: 4. The CDR3 DNA sequence: TGTGCCAGCAGCTCTCTAGCGGGGGGGCCAGAGACCCAGTACTTC. Encoded protein: CASSSLAGGPETQYF.

A word on this clone: This may stem from a read error, because a much larger clone lies one nucleotide away. The identical CDR3 is also encoded by other nucleotide sequences in the sample. The V call is TRBV11-2, the J call TRBJ2-5; D is unresolved. Per the germline V gene, CDR1 is SGHAT and CDR2 is FQNNGV. The V end was cut by 10 bases, the J end by 3 bases, with 15 bases between. This CDR3 has 13 residues. CDR3 DNA sequence: TGTGCCACCAGTGATTACGGAGAAGAGACCCAGTACTTC. Translating gives CATSDYGEETQYF.